This T cell receptor beta chain is from a study of early stage breast cancer tumors. Germline V gene sequence: CDR1 SNHLY, CDR2 FYNNEI. The V gene lost 2 bases and the J gene lost 5 bases, with 13 bases spanning the gap. The CDR3 is 15 amino acids. Data came from immunoSEQ multiplex PCR; TCRdb stores just in-frame clones and leaves some out. The sample holds about 46,000 clones, around 78% seen once. The receptor's source is a person aged 40 to 49 with breast cancer. What was sequenced was blood. The V gene is TRBV2, the J gene TRBJ2-4; weak D call: TRBD1 (7 bases). Here the CDR3 DNA reads TGTGCCAGCAGTGAAATGGGCAGGGGGGAAAACATTCAGTACTTC. Residues: CASSEMGRGENIQYF.